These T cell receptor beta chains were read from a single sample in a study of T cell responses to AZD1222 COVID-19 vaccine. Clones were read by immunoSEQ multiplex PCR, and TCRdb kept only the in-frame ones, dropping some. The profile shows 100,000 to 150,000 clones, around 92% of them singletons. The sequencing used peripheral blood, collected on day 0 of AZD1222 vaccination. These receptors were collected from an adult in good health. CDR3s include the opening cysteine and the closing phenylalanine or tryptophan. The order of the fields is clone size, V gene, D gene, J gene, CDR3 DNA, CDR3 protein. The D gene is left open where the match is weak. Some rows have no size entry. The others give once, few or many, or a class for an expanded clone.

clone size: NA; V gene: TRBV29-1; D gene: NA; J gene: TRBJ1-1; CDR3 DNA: TGCAGCGTTGGGACGACCGAAGCTTTCTTT; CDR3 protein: CSVGTTEAFF
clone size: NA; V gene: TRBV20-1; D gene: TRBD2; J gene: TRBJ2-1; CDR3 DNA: TGCAGTGCTAGTCCTGAGAGACTAGCGGCCAATGAGCAGTTCTTC; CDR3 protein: CSASPERLAANEQFF
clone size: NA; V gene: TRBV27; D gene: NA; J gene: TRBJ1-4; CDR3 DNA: TGTGCCAGCAGTTTATCAGCGATAACTAATGAAAAACTGTTTTTT; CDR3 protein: CASSLSAITNEKLFF
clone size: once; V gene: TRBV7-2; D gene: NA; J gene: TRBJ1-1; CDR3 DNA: TGTGCCAGCAGCTTTCAGGGACCAGGCACTGAAGCTTTCTTT; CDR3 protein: CASSFQGPGTEAFF
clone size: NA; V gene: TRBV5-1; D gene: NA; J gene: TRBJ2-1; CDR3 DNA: TGCGCCAGCAGCTTGGCCTCGAGGGTTAATGATGAGCAGTTCTTC; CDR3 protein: CASSLASRVNDEQFF
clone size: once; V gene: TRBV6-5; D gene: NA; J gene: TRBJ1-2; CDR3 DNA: TGTGCCAGCAGCTCTTCTTTCCGGTATAGTCGTGGCTACACCTTC; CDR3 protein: CASSSSFRYSRGYTF
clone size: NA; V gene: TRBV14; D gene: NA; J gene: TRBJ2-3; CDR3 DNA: TGTGCCAGCAGCCAAGATTCCTGGGATACGCAGTATTTT; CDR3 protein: CASSQDSWDTQYF
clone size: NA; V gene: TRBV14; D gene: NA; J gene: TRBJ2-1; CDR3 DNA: TGTGCCAGCAGCCCCCCGGCCGGGCGGGACCCCTACAATGAGCAGTTCTTC; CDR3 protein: CASSPPAGRDPYNEQFF
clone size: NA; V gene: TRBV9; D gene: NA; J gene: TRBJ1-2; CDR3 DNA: TGTGCCAGCAGCGTAGGTATGTCTGGGAAGAACTATGGCTACACCTTC; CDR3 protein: CASSVGMSGKNYGYTF
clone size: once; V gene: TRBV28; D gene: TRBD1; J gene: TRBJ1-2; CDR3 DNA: TGTGCCAGCAGTTTACCGCTCGGACAGGGGATGGTCTATGGCTACACCTTC; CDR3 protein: CASSLPLGQGMVYGYTF
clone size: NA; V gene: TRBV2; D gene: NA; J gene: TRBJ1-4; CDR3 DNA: TGTGCCAGCATGCGGGAACACGGGGCGAAACTGTTTTTT; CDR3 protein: CASMREHGAKLFF
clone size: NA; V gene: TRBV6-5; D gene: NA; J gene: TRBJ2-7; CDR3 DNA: TGTGCCAGCAGCCGCAATAGGGAGCAGTACTTC; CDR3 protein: CASSRNREQYF